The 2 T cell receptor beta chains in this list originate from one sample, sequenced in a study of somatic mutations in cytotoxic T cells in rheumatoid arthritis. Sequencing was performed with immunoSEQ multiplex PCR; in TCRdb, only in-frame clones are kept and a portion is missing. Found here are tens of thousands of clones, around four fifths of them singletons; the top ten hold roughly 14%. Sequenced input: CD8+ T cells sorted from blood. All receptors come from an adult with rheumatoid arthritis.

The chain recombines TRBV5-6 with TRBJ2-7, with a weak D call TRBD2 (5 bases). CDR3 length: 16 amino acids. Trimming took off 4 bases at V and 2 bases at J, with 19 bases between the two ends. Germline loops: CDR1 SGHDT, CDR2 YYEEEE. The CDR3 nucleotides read TGTGCCAGCAGCCCGTCTTGGTGGGAGCTCACCTACGAGCAGTACTTC. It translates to CASSPSWWELTYEQYF.

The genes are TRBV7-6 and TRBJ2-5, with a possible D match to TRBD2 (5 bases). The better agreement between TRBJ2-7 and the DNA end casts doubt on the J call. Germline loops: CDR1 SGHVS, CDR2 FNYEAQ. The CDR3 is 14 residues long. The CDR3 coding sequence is TGTGCCAGCAGCTTATCCCCCGGAGGCCCCGAGCAGTACTTC. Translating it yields CASSLSPGGPEQYF.